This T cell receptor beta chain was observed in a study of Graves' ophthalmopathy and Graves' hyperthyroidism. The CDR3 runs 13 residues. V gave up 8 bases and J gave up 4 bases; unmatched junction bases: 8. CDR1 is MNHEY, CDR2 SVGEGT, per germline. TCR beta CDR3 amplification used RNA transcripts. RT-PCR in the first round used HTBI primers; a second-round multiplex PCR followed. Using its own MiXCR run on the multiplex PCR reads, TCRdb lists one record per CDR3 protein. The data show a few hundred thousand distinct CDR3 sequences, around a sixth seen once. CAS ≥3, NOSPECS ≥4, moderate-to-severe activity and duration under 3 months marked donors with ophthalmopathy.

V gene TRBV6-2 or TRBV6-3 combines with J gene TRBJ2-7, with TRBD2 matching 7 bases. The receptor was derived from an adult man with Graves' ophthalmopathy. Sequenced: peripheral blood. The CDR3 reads CASGRAGLYEQYF. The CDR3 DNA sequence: TGTGCCAGCGGGAGGGCCGGGCTTTACGAGCAGTACTTC.